This record looks at one T cell receptor beta chain sequence and its context. These data come from a study of T cell changes during pregnancy in multiple sclerosis. V dropped 7 bases and J dropped 2 bases, with 23 bases sitting between them. The CDR3 extends over 17 amino acids. The germline gives CDR1 MDHEN, CDR2 SYDVKM. Generated by immunoSEQ multiplex PCR, the TCRdb table keeps only in-frame clones and is missing some. The sample lists about 76,000 clones, roughly 92% occurring once. This rearrangement joins TRBV28 to TRBJ2-5; tentatively, D is TRBD2 (6 bases). The sequencing used peripheral blood, collected after pregnancy. The sequence came from a female donor in good health, enrolled as a control in a pregnancy study. CDR3 region: CASTSTSPRVFQETQYF. The CDR3 DNA is TGTGCCAGCACCTCTACTAGCCCCAGAGTCTTTCAAGAGACCCAGTACTTC. The variable domain in full, completed from reference TRBV28 and TRBJ2-5, reads DVKVTQSSRYLVKRTGEKVFLECVQDMDHENMFWYRQDPGLGLRLIYFSYDVKMKEKGDIPEGYSVSREKKERFSLILESASTNQTSMYLCASTSTSPRVFQETQYFGPGTRLLVL.